This TCR beta chain appears in the sequencing data of a study of CD8 T cells in Susac syndrome. Study-level points and caveats: As the study acknowledged, the number of individuals who were part of its TCR sequencing and HLA analysis was relatively small.

RNA totalling about 0.5 to 1 ug underwent reverse transcription with random hexamers. Amplification of TCR beta CDR3 spanned 54 Vbeta and 13 Jbeta via immunoSEQ multiplex PCR. In TCRdb, the immunoSEQ multiplex PCR reads were re-called with MiXCR into one record per CDR3 protein. The data hold around 150,000 distinct CDR3 sequences, with 94% observed a single time. TCR beta from blood CD8+ and CD4+ T cells was sequenced. TEMRA cells were FACS-enriched, with CD8+ and CD4+ T cells isolated negatively. The CDR3 loop spans 16 amino acids. The J segment lost 0 bases and the V segment lost 5 bases, leaving 8 bases of the junction unmatched. As concerns this clonotype: No antigen is known for it.

The sequencing input was CD4+ T cells from PBMCs. The chain carries TRBV12-3 or TRBV12-4 and TRBJ2-3, with 7 bases aligning to TRBD2. The receptor was derived from a human donor with multiple sclerosis. For the CDR3, the DNA is TGTGCCAGCAGTCCAAACCAAGCGGGAAGCACAGATACGCAGTATTTT. Encoded protein: CASSPNQAGSTDTQYF.